This TCR beta chain was sequenced for a study of shared clonotypes between healthy human individuals. Study at large: Ranging from 18 to 49 in age, donors were two women and a few men.

Worth noting for this clone: The antigen is undetermined.

TCRdb's table, derived via immunoSEQ multiplex PCR, lists solely in-frame clones and lacks some. In the table there are 2.3 million or so clones, over 90% of which are singletons. The study's findings and limits: The study generally estimated greater richness for naive than memory subsets.

The CDR3 extends over 15 amino acids. V dropped 5 bases and J dropped 4; count of bases not matched to a gene: 9. Germline values: CDR1 MNHEY, CDR2 SMNVEV (reference sequence). The sample was naive CD4+ T cells from PBMCs. Subset in this sample: CD45RA+ positively selected. The chain couples TRBV27 to TRBJ2-7; 9 bases align to TRBD2. The sequence was collected from a man aged 18 to 30 in good health. Some clones in this sample may be carry-over from other donors' samples. The CDR3 bases are TGTGCCAGCAGTCGGGATAGCGGGAGTCGGTACGAGCAGTACTTC. This translates into CASSRDSGSRYEQYF.